This T cell receptor beta chain was captured by sequencing in a study of blood T cell repertoires in COVID-19 (dated by TCRdb to the early 2020s). For the study in its entirety: The collaborator samples originated in the United States, Italy and Spain and spanned the acute and convalescent phases of COVID-19. The material from the prospective study consisted of cDNA or gDNA derived from T cells, B-cell-depleted T cells, or PBMCs. The dataset comprised deeply sampled blood TCRbeta repertoires from subjects exposed to, actively infected with, or recovered from COVID-19. The repertoires were released in a freely available public database intended as a resource for research on the immune response to SARS-CoV-2. Samples came from the ongoing ImmuneRACE study (first 160 participants) plus 1,254 subjects from 6 global collaborators. Sample metadata almost always included a de-identified subject ID, COVID-19 status, age in years and sex. HLA class I and class II types, where available, came from metadata supplied by the sample provider rather than from assay-based typing. Beyond this particular receptor, the publication reports: The quantity of clinical and demographic metadata differed by source and by participant and was supplied without curation.

TCRbeta CDR3 regions were amplified from genomic DNA using the immunoSEQ Assay, a bias-controlled multiplex PCR. On the study's bioinformatics: Within the assay, amplification of reference gene primers was used to estimate how many nucleated cells each sample contained. To quantify the absolute abundance of each unique TCRbeta CDR3 rearrangement, sequence reads were collapsed and filtered. For each sample, productive Simpson clonality was calculated by taking the square root of Simpson's diversity index across productive rearrangements. TCRdb took over this immuneACCESS table, retaining in-frame rearrangements with V and J assigned. Such tables are incomplete; in checked studies, under half of the missing clones stem from an unresolved V gene, and the remainder is unexplained. V and J calls and clone size are as listed in that table; D and trimming were resolved from the DNA. In this sample the table shows around 310,000 clones, 90% of which occur a single time. The biggest ten clones account for under 1.1% of the sample.

At one collaborating source in Seattle, patients were enrolled during active infection and were followed longitudinally through the course of disease. The collaborating institutions used their own protocols to collect whole blood in K2EDTA tubes. For TCRbeta analysis, collaborator samples were shipped as frozen whole blood, as isolated PBMCs, or as DNA extracted from either sample type. As for this clone: Its binding antigen is unknown. Base qualities are missing; no much larger clone stands one base away.

The V end loses 4 bases and the J end loses 1 base, and a stretch of 5 bases separates them. Reading the germline V gene (reference sequence) gives CDR1 LNHDA and CDR2 SQIVND. The CDR3, from cysteine to phenylalanine, totals 13 residues. The sequence is cut down to CDR3 DNA, 39 bases in frame from base 1. This sequence uses TRBV19 and TRBJ1-3; no D gene is confidently identified. The clonotype originates from a middle-aged woman with COVID-19, enrolled during active disease. The sample taken for sequencing was peripheral blood. In nucleotides, the sequence is TGTGCCAGTAGTAAAGCATCTGGAAACACCATATATTTT. The translation is CASSKASGNTIYF.